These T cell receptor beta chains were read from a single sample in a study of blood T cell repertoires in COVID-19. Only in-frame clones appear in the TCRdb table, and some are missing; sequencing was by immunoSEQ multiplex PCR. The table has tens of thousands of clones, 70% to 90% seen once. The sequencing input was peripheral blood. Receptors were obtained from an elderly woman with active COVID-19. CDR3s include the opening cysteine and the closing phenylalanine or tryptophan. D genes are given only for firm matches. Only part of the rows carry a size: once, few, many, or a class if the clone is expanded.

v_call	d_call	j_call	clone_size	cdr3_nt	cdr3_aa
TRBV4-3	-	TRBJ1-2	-	TGCGCCAGCAGCCGGGGGAGGGGCTACGGCTATGGCTACACCTTC	CASSRGRGYGYGYTF
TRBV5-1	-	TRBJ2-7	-	TGCGCCAGCACCTTCCTTAACGAGCAGTACTTC	CASTFLNEQYF
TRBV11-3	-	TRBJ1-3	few	TGTGCCAGCAGCTTACGGTCTGGAAACACCATATATTTT	CASSLRSGNTIYF
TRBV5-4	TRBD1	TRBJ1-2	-	TGTGCCAGCAGCCCGGGGACAGGGGGAGGGGGCCACTATGGCTACACCTTC	CASSPGTGGGGHYGYTF
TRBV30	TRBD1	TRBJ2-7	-	TGTGCCTGGAGCCGAAGAGGACAAGGGGGCGGCGAGCAGTACTTC	CAWSRRGQGGGEQYF
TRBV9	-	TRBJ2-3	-	TGTGCCAGCAGCCCCAGGGGAGGGGAGGGGACAGATACGCAGTATTTT	CASSPRGGEGTDTQYF
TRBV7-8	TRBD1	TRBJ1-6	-	TGTGCCAGCAGCGGCTTGGGACAGAATAATTCACCCCTCCACTTT	CASSGLGQNNSPLHF
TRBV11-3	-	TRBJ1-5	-	TGTGCCAGCAGCTTAGATACGATTACGGGACACCGGGGTGGCAATCAGCCCCAGCATTTT	CASSLDTITGHRGGNQPQHF
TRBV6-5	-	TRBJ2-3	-	TGTGCCAGCAGTTACCAGCGGTTCACAGATACGCAGTATTTT	CASSYQRFTDTQYF
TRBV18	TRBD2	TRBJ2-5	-	TGTGCCAGCTCACCAAAGCGGCTTAGCGGGAGCTTACAAGAGACCCAGTACTTC	CASSPKRLSGSLQETQYF
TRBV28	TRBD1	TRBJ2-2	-	TGTGCCAGCAGTACGACAGACAGGGGAATCGCCGGGGAGCTGTTTTTT	CASSTTDRGIAGELFF
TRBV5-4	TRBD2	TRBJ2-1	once	TGTGCCAGCAGCTACCCTCGGACTGGCGGGGGGAATGAGCAGTTCTTC	CASSYPRTGGGNEQFF
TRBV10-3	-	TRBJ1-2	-	TGTGCCATCAGTGAGTCGAGGCAGGGTAGTGGCTATGGCTACACCTTC	CAISESRQGSGYGYTF
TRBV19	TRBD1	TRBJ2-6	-	TGTGCCAGTAGTCCCGGGACAGGGGCCTCTGGGGCCAACGTCCTGACTTTC	CASSPGTGASGANVLTF
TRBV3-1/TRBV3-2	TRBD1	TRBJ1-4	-	TGTGCCAGTTCTGGGGGACAGGGTTATGGAAAACTGTTTTTT	CASSGGQGYGKLFF